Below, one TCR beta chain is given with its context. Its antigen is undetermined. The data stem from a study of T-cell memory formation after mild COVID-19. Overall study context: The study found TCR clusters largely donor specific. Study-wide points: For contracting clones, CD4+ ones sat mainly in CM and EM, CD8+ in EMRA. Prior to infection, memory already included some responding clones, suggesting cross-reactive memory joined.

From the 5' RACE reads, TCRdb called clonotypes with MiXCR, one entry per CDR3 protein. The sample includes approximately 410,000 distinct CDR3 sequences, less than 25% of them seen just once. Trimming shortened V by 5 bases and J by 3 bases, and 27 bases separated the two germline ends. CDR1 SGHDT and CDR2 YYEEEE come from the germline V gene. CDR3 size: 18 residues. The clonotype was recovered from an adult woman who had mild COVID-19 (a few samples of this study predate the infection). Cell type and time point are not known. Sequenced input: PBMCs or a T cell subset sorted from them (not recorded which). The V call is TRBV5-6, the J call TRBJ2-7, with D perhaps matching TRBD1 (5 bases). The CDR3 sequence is CASSFSRQGLIRIYEQYF. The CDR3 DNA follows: TGTGCCAGCAGTTTCTCCCGGCAGGGCCTTATAAGGATCTACGAGCAGTACTTC.